The 24 T cell receptor beta chains in this list originate from one sample, sequenced in a study of blood T cell repertoires in COVID-19. Assay: immunoSEQ multiplex PCR; the TCRdb copy retains only in-frame clones and omits some. The sample has 240,000 or so clones, nearly 90% seen once; the top ten hold around 0.78%. The sequenced sample consisted of peripheral blood. These receptor sequences come from a woman in her 30s with acute or convalescent COVID-19.

This chain uses TRBV7-9 with TRBJ2-1; 13 nucleotides agree with TRBD2. V gave up 4 bases and J gave up 3 bases; unmatched junction bases: 3. Germline CDR1 SEHNR, CDR2 FQNEAQ (reference sequence). The CDR3 is 16 amino acids. DNA for the CDR3: TGTGCCAGCAGCTCCCGGACTAGCGGGAGCTACAATGAGCAGTTCTTC. It codes for CASSSRTSGSYNEQFF.

The genes are TRBV10-1 and TRBJ2-5; possible D gene TRBD1, 7 bases. The germline V gene encodes CDR1 WNHNN and CDR2 SYGVQD (reference sequence). This CDR3 region has 14 residues. V shed 2 bases and J shed 5 bases, with 12 bases lying between them. The CDR3 DNA reads TGCGCCAGCAGTGAGGGAGGGGGCGACGAGACCCAGTACTTC. It specifies CASSEGGGDETQYF.

The chain employs TRBV10-3 and TRBJ2-1; 8 positions match TRBD1. The CDR3 has 14 residues. V was pared by 11 bases and J by 1 base, with 7 bases of the junction left unmatched. Looked up from germline, CDR1 is ENHRY and CDR2 is SYGVKD. In nucleotides, the CDR3 is TGTGCCCGTTGGAGGACAGGGTCCTACAATGAGCAGTTCTTC. Translation gives CARWRTGSYNEQFF.

The chain is built from TRBV9 and TRBJ2-7; D uncertain. Germline V gene lookup returns CDR1 SGDLS and CDR2 YYNGEE. This CDR3 is 14 amino acids long. V was clipped by 5 bases and J by 5 bases, with 17 bases between them. CDR3 nucleotide sequence: TGTGCCAGCAGTTTCCCCTATTTTTCGCACGAGCAGTACTTC. As protein: CASSFPYFSHEQYF.

This chain uses TRBV4-3 with TRBJ2-1; the D is unclear. Germline lookup yields CDR1 LGHNA and CDR2 YSLEER. CDR3 length: 15 residues. Trimming took off 0 bases at V and 0 bases at J, with 6 bases between the two ends. In DNA form, the CDR3 reads TGCGCCAGCAGCCAAGATTGGGCCTCCTACAATGAGCAGTTCTTC. It codes for CASSQDWASYNEQFF.

The rearrangement joins TRBV29-1 to TRBJ2-1, with 8 bases matching TRBD2. The CDR3 covers 14 residues. Germline V gives CDR1 SQVTM, CDR2 ANQGSEA. Germline trimming cut 3 bases from V and 6 bases from J; bases unmatched to any gene: 7. CDR3 amino acids: CSVDPAGVSNEQFF. The CDR3 DNA reads as TGCAGCGTTGATCCAGCGGGAGTATCCAATGAGCAGTTCTTC.

The chain is built from TRBV6-5 and TRBJ1-5, with D possibly being TRBD1 (6 bases). Trimming removed 2 bases at V and 4 bases at J, with 9 bases between. Per germline, CDR1 MNHEY and CDR2 SVGAGI. The length of the CDR3 is 14 residues. CDR3 in DNA: TGTGCCAGCAGTTACCTTGGACAGAATCAGCCCCAGCATTTT. Translated: CASSYLGQNQPQHF.

This chain uses TRBV27 with TRBJ1-6; D is ambiguous. This CDR3 contains 12 residues. CDR1 is MNHEY and CDR2 is SMNVEV in the germline V gene (reference sequence). V was pared by 3 bases and J by 6 bases, with 3 bases between. CDR3 loop: CASSFFNSPLHF. The CDR3 DNA follows: TGTGCCAGCAGTTTCTTTAATTCACCCCTCCACTTT.

The chain has TRBV7-3 and TRBJ2-1, with a weak D call TRBD1 (6 bases). The CDR3 is 12 amino acids. Germline V gene lookup returns CDR1 SGHTA and CDR2 FQGTGA. V dropped 5 bases and J dropped 11 bases, with 13 bases sitting between them. CDR3: CASSQTGSQQFF. CDR3 sequence (DNA): TGTGCCAGCAGCCAAACAGGGTCACAGCAGTTCTTC. Full variable domain (rest looked up from reference TRBV7-3 and TRBJ2-1): GAGVSQTPSNKVTEKGKYVELRCDPISGHTALYWYRQSLGQGPEFLIYFQGTGAADDSGLPNDRFFAVRPEGSVSTLKIQRTERGDSAVYLCASSQTGSQQFFGPGTRLTVL.

This clone has just a few counts. This chain uses TRBV11-2 with TRBJ2-2; the match to TRBD1 covers 7 bases. The CDR3 runs to 16 residues. The junction had 7 bases not matched to a gene; V was cut back by 2 bases and J by 4 bases. Looked up from germline, CDR1 is SGHAT and CDR2 is FQNNGV. The CDR3 DNA is TGTGCCAGCAGCTTAAGAATGGACAGGACCACCGGGGAGCTGTTTTTT. It codes for CASSLRMDRTTGELFF.

J is TRBJ2-7 and V is TRBV29-1; D might be TRBD1 (6 bases). The germline V and J ends were trimmed by 8 bases and 2 bases, with 13 bases remaining between them. The CDR3 is made up of 12 amino acids. Germline V gene sequence: CDR1 SQVTM, CDR2 ANQGSEA. CDR3 amino acids: CSFATGTYEQYF. In nucleotides, the CDR3 is TGCAGCTTTGCGACAGGTACCTACGAGCAGTACTTC.

This clone appeared once. The chain uses TRBV7-6 and TRBJ2-5, with TRBD2 identical over 9 bases. This CDR3 has 17 amino acids. The V and J ends lost 0 bases and 3 bases, in that order; junction bases with no gene match: 8. Germline-derived CDR1 and CDR2 are SGHVS and FNYEAQ. The CDR3 DNA follows: TGTGCCAGCAGCTTAGCCCGCCCGGTAGCGGGAGAAGAGACCCAGTACTTC. Its translation is CASSLARPVAGEETQYF.

The J gene is TRBJ2-2, the V gene TRBV6-1; 8 positions agree with TRBD1. In germline, CDR1 is MNHNS, CDR2 SASEGT. The CDR3 spans 16 residues. The trim removed 4 bases at V and 4 bases at J, leaving 8 bases unmatched. The CDR3 nucleotides are TGTGCCAGCAGTGTCGGGCAGGGGGCCCTCACCGGGGAGCTGTTTTTT. This codes for CASSVGQGALTGELFF.

The table lists this clone with a few counts. The CDR3 DNA is TGTGCCACCAGTGATCCGTCAGTAGCCTATGGCTACACCTTC. Translation: CATSDPSVAYGYTF. This chain links TRBV24-1 with TRBJ1-2; D remains ambiguous. The CDR3 has 14 amino acids. Per the germline V gene, CDR1 is KGHDR and CDR2 is SFDVKD. The V end lost 3 bases, the J end lost 4 bases, and 11 bases lay between the germline ends.

This chain uses TRBV12-3 or TRBV12-4 with TRBJ2-7; D is unresolved. The CDR3 length is 12 residues. The V gene lost 3 bases and the J gene lost 2 bases, with 5 bases spanning the gap. CDR3 region: CASSLGAYEQYF. The CDR3 coding sequence is TGTGCCAGCAGTTTGGGCGCCTACGAGCAGTACTTC.

This rearrangement joins TRBV5-1 to TRBJ2-1, with 9 bases fitting TRBD2. CDR1 and CDR2 (germline): SGHRS, YFSETQ. The CDR3 sequence is 16 residues long. V was clipped by 0 bases and J by 2 bases; unmatched bases: 3. Here the CDR3 DNA reads TGCGCCAGCAGCTTGGCTGGCGGGAGGGCCTACAATGAGCAGTTCTTC. Residues: CASSLAGGRAYNEQFF.

The chain employs TRBV19 and TRBJ1-1; 8 nucleotides match TRBD1. Germline V CDR1 and CDR2: LNHDA, SQIVND (reference sequence). There are 13 residues in the CDR3. CDR3 sequence: CATGALMNTEAFF. In DNA form, the CDR3 reads TGTGCGACAGGGGCACTCATGAACACTGAAGCTTTCTTT.

The rearrangement uses TRBV6-5 and TRBJ1-5, with 10 nucleotides matching TRBD1. This CDR3 contains 14 residues. V dropped 6 bases and J dropped 5; count of bases not matched to a gene: 4. The germline gives CDR1 MNHEY, CDR2 SVGAGI. The CDR3 sequence is CASSPGQGYQPQHF. In DNA, the CDR3 is TGTGCCAGCAGCCCGGGACAGGGGTATCAGCCCCAGCATTTT.

The J gene is TRBJ2-5, the V gene TRBV18, with TRBD2 matching 16 bases. CDR3 size: 18 residues. Germline V gene lookup returns CDR1 KGHSH and CDR2 LQKENI. Germline trimming cut 3 bases from V and 4 bases from J; bases unmatched to any gene: 8. CDR3 coding DNA: TGTGCCAGCTCACCTCCTGGGACTAGCGGGAGGGCCGGAGAGACCCAGTACTTC. Amino acid sequence: CASSPPGTSGRAGETQYF.

The V and J genes are TRBV6-2 or TRBV6-3 and TRBJ2-7; maybe TRBD2 (5 bases). Germline values: CDR1 MNHEY, CDR2 SVGEGT. Trimming stripped 6 bases from V and 2 bases from J, with 11 bases between. This CDR3 spans 13 amino acids. CDR3 region: CASSPGVPYEQYF. The CDR3 nucleotides are TGTGCCAGCAGCCCCGGGGTGCCCTACGAGCAGTACTTC.

A single count supports this clone. The V call is TRBV19, the J call TRBJ1-1; D is unclear. Trimming removed 7 bases at V and 7 bases at J, with 16 bases between. The CDR3 is made up of 13 amino acids. The germline CDR1 and CDR2 sequences are LNHDA and SQIVND (reference sequence). In nucleotides, the CDR3 is TGTGCCAGTATCCCCCTTGGCGGAGGTGAAGCTTTCTTT. Its protein is CASIPLGGGEAFF.

The chain recombines TRBV15 with TRBJ1-4; D possibly corresponds to TRBD1 (5 bases). V was clipped by 5 bases and J by 1 base, with 11 bases between them. This CDR3 has 15 residues. Germline assignment: CDR1 LNHNV and CDR2 YYDKDF (reference sequence). DNA of the CDR3: TGTGCCACCAGCCCCGCGGGGGGAACTAATGAAAAACTGTTTTTT. Translation gives CATSPAGGTNEKLFF.

This clone appeared a single time. The chain recombines TRBV4-1 with TRBJ2-3, with 12 bases identical to TRBD2. In germline, CDR1 is MGHRA, CDR2 YSYEKL. Losses at the gene ends were 5 bases for V and 2 bases for J; bases not matched to a gene: 5. The CDR3 length is 16 residues. This CDR3 is CASSSRLAGVTDTQYF. The CDR3 DNA sequence: TGCGCCAGCAGCTCACGACTAGCGGGAGTCACAGATACGCAGTATTTT.

This chain links TRBV6-1 with TRBJ2-1; 12 nucleotides agree with TRBD2. This CDR3 region has 16 residues. Germline CDR1 reads MNHNS; CDR2 reads SASEGT. V lost 0 bases and J lost 7; bases outside the gene matches: 4. CDR3 protein: CASSEAWLAGGNEQFF. As DNA, the CDR3 is TGTGCCAGCAGTGAAGCTTGGCTAGCGGGAGGGAATGAGCAGTTCTTC.